These T cell receptor beta chains were read from a single sample in a study of T-cell memory formation after mild COVID-19. TCRdb used MiXCR to reprocess the 5' RACE reads, holding one entry per CDR3 protein. This sample yields 300,000 to 350,000 distinct CDR3 sequences, of which around 19% are seen a single time; around 21% belongs to the top ten. Sequencing was done on a sample of PBMCs or a T cell subset sorted from them (not recorded which). Receptor source: a man between 18 and 35 years old who had mild COVID-19 (a few samples of this study predate the infection). Cell type and time point are not known. Each CDR3 is given with its conserved first and last residue. D genes are given only for firm matches. Not all rows give a size; the values are once, few, many and, for expanded clones, a class.

v_gene	j_gene	abundance	d_gene	CDR3aa	CDR3nt
TRBV20-1	TRBJ1-2	many	-	CSASLHPSANYGYTF	TGCAGTGCTAGTTTACACCCCAGCGCCAACTATGGCTACACCTTC
TRBV12-3/TRBV12-4	TRBJ2-2	-	-	CASSPVLAGELFF	TGTGCCAGCAGTCCCGTCCTAGCGGGGGAGCTGTTTTTT
TRBV6-2/TRBV6-3	TRBJ2-2	-	-	CASSYLAQRQNTGELFF	TGTGCCAGCAGTTACCTCGCCCAGAGGCAGAACACCGGGGAGCTGTTTTTT
TRBV7-2	TRBJ2-4	-	-	CASSSAIAKNIQYF	TGTGCCAGCAGCTCAGCTATAGCCAAAAACATTCAGTACTTC
TRBV27	TRBJ2-1	few	-	CASSLLAGPPEQFF	TGTGCCAGCAGTTTATTGGCCGGGCCCCCTGAGCAGTTCTTC
TRBV4-1	TRBJ1-2	few	-	CASSQSPDLSGWYGYTF	TGCGCCAGCAGCCAATCCCCCGATCTCTCAGGGTGGTATGGCTACACCTTC
TRBV27	TRBJ2-1	-	TRBD2	CASSLPVGRGSLNEQFF	TGTGCCAGCAGTCTCCCGGTTGGGCGGGGGAGTTTGAATGAGCAGTTCTTC
TRBV25-1	TRBJ2-1	few	-	CASGAGVYNEQFF	TGTGCCAGCGGGGCAGGGGTTTACAATGAGCAGTTCTTC
TRBV4-1	TRBJ2-7	-	-	CASSQVISAGVKRHEQYF	TGCGCCAGCAGCCAAGTTATCTCCGCAGGGGTAAAACGGCACGAGCAGTACTTC
TRBV5-1	TRBJ1-2	few	-	CASTLQGWDGYTF	TGCGCCAGCACGCTGCAGGGTTGGGATGGCTACACCTTC
TRBV2	TRBJ1-2	many	-	CATQGGGYYGYTF	TGTGCCACCCAAGGTGGGGGCTACTATGGCTACACCTTC
TRBV6-2/TRBV6-3	TRBJ2-7	-	-	CASSYLPLAGVGEQYF	TGTGCCAGCAGTTACCTGCCACTAGCTGGGGTAGGGGAGCAGTACTTC
TRBV5-8	TRBJ2-3	-	-	CASSPGQIITDTQYF	TGTGCCAGCAGCCCAGGACAGATAATAACAGATACGCAGTATTTT
TRBV12-3/TRBV12-4	TRBJ2-5	-	TRBD2	CASSLTSGGDQETQYF	TGTGCCAGCAGTTTGACTAGCGGGGGGGACCAAGAGACCCAGTACTTC
TRBV4-2	TRBJ2-2	-	-	CASSQGGGARNTGELFF	TGTGCCAGCAGCCAAGGGGGTGGGGCCCGGAACACCGGGGAGCTGTTTTTT
TRBV10-3	TRBJ1-1	-	TRBD1	CAISGTGRFEAFF	TGTGCCATCAGTGGGACAGGACGTTTTGAAGCTTTCTTT
TRBV20-1	TRBJ2-7	few	-	CSARGQAVSYEQYF	TGCAGTGCTAGAGGACAAGCAGTCTCCTACGAGCAGTACTTC
TRBV11-1	TRBJ1-1	-	-	CASSLTDMNTEAFF	TGTGCCAGCAGCTTGACAGATATGAACACTGAAGCTTTCTTT
TRBV20-1	TRBJ2-3	-	TRBD1	CSAYGGTGADTQYF	TGCAGTGCTTATGGGGGGACAGGGGCAGATACGCAGTATTTT
TRBV7-9	TRBJ1-2	-	-	CASSSLDQGGYTF	TGTGCCAGCAGCTCATTGGATCAGGGAGGCTACACCTTC
TRBV2	TRBJ1-5	-	-	CASSEATVDQPQHF	TGTGCCAGCAGTGAAGCGACGGTGGATCAGCCCCAGCATTTT
TRBV7-2	TRBJ1-1	-	-	CASSRSRGASLAEAFF	TGTGCCAGCAGCCGCTCCCGGGGGGCTTCTTTGGCTGAAGCTTTCTTT
TRBV6-2/TRBV6-3	TRBJ1-2	-	-	CASSYVRYGYTF	TGTGCCAGCAGTTACGTGCGCTATGGCTACACCTTC
TRBV20-1	TRBJ2-1	few	-	CSAPTPGPIYNEQFF	TGCAGTGCTCCAACCCCAGGGCCGATCTACAATGAGCAGTTCTTC
TRBV7-2	TRBJ1-1	many	-	CASTQWGVTEAFF	TGTGCCAGCACCCAGTGGGGGGTCACTGAAGCTTTCTTT
TRBV20-1	TRBJ2-2	-	TRBD1	CSATSRDRNTGELFF	TGCAGTGCTACCTCCCGGGACAGGAACACCGGGGAGCTGTTTTTT
TRBV7-7	TRBJ2-7	few	TRBD1	CASSRDRGWEQYF	TGTGCCAGCAGCCGGGACAGGGGATGGGAGCAGTACTTC
TRBV6-5	TRBJ2-3	-	-	CASSITSLGTDTQYF	TGTGCCAGCAGTATTACTAGCTTGGGTACAGATACGCAGTATTTT
TRBV7-9	TRBJ2-5	few	TRBD2	CASSLVAGGTQYF	TGTGCCAGCAGCTTAGTAGCGGGAGGGACCCAGTACTTC
TRBV4-3	TRBJ1-3	-	-	CASSQRYSGNTIYF	TGCGCCAGCAGCCAACGCTACTCTGGAAACACCATATATTTT
TRBV12-3/TRBV12-4	TRBJ2-4	-	TRBD2	CASSWGGGLAKNIQYF	TGTGCCAGCAGTTGGGGGGGTGGTTTAGCCAAAAACATTCAGTACTTC
TRBV4-2	TRBJ1-1	-	-	CASSQDPGGPMNTEAFF	TGTGCCAGCAGCCAAGATCCCGGGGGGCCGATGAACACTGAAGCTTTCTTT
TRBV4-3	TRBJ2-3	few	-	CASSQDLSSLGTDTQYF	TGCGCCAGCAGCCAAGATCTGTCTAGTTTGGGCACAGATACGCAGTATTTT
TRBV5-1	TRBJ2-5	-	TRBD1	CASGRTGDQETQYF	TGCGCCAGCGGTCGGACAGGAGACCAAGAGACCCAGTACTTC
TRBV29-1	TRBJ2-4	-	TRBD2	CSALPAGGSKNIQYF	TGCAGCGCCCTCCCAGCGGGGGGAAGTAAAAACATTCAGTACTTC
TRBV18	TRBJ1-3	few	TRBD1	CASSPPTGAGNTIYF	TGTGCCAGCTCACCACCTACAGGGGCTGGAAACACCATATATTTT
TRBV12-3/TRBV12-4	TRBJ1-6	-	-	CASRSRKDSYNSPLHF	TGTGCCAGCAGATCTCGCAAGGACTCCTATAATTCACCCCTCCACTTT
TRBV29-1	TRBJ2-3	few	-	CSVGQGLGADTQYF	TGCAGCGTTGGGCAGGGCCTCGGGGCAGATACGCAGTATTTT
TRBV2	TRBJ1-6	few	-	CASSEGRETSPLHF	TGTGCCAGCAGTGAGGGGCGGGAAACGTCACCCCTCCACTTT
TRBV18	TRBJ2-5	few	-	CASSPPSGYQETQYF	TGTGCCAGCTCACCACCGTCGGGGTACCAAGAGACCCAGTACTTC
TRBV5-1	TRBJ1-1	-	-	CASSNYQGYTEAFF	TGCGCCAGCAGCAACTACCAGGGGTACACTGAAGCTTTCTTT
TRBV5-5	TRBJ2-5	many	TRBD1	CASSLPGQGKTQYF	TGTGCCAGCAGCTTACCGGGACAGGGGAAGACCCAGTACTTC
TRBV28	TRBJ2-2	-	TRBD1	CASRMGQGVTGELFF	TGTGCCAGCAGGATGGGACAGGGGGTCACCGGGGAGCTGTTTTTT
TRBV20-1	TRBJ1-6	-	-	CSARDLSGTNSPLHF	TGCAGTGCTAGAGATCTGTCAGGGACTAATTCACCCCTCCACTTT
TRBV6-5	TRBJ2-1	-	-	CASSRQTYNEQFF	TGTGCCAGCAGCCGACAGACGTACAATGAGCAGTTCTTC
TRBV29-1	TRBJ2-5	few	TRBD1	CSATQGAGKTQYF	TGCAGCGCAACACAGGGGGCAGGAAAGACCCAGTACTTC
TRBV4-1	TRBJ2-3	-	TRBD2	CASSRRGLAGQDTQYF	TGCGCCAGCAGCCGACGCGGACTAGCGGGGCAGGATACGCAGTATTTT
TRBV7-9	TRBJ2-5	-	-	CASSPTRTGMETQYF	TGTGCCAGCAGCCCAACCCGAACAGGGATGGAGACCCAGTACTTC
TRBV11-3	TRBJ2-1	-	TRBD2	CASSNRAGASNEQFF	TGTGCCAGCAGCAACCGAGCGGGGGCCTCCAATGAGCAGTTCTTC
TRBV2	TRBJ1-1	-	-	CASRDSANTEAFF	TGTGCCAGCAGAGACAGCGCGAACACTGAAGCTTTCTTT
TRBV24-1	TRBJ1-5	few	-	CATSDFGRKNQPQHF	TGTGCCACCAGTGATTTCGGCCGGAAAAATCAGCCCCAGCATTTT
TRBV4-1	TRBJ2-1	-	-	CASSQVGLLGEQFF	TGCGCCAGCAGCCAAGTGGGACTCCTGGGTGAGCAGTTCTTC
TRBV5-1	TRBJ2-1	-	TRBD1	CASSLGQGTEQFF	TGCGCCAGCAGCTTGGGACAGGGGACTGAGCAGTTCTTC
TRBV7-9	TRBJ1-2	few	-	CASSSPWTVDYGYTF	TGTGCCAGCAGCTCGCCTTGGACAGTCGACTATGGCTACACCTTC
TRBV5-6	TRBJ2-5	-	-	CASSLRWPQETQYF	TGTGCCAGCAGCTTGAGGTGGCCCCAAGAGACCCAGTACTTC